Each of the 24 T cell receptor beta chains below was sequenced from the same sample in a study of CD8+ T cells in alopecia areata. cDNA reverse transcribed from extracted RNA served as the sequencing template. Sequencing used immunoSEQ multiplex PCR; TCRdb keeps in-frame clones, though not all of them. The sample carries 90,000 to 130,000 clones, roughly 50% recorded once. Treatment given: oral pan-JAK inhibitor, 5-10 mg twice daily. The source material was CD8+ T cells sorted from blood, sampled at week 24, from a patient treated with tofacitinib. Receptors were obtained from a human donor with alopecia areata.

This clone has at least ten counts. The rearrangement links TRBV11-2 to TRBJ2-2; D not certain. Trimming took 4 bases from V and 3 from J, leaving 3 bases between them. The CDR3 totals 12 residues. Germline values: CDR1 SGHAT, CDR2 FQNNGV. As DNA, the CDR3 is TGTGCCAGCAGCTGGGACACCGGGGAGCTGTTTTTT. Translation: CASSWDTGELFF. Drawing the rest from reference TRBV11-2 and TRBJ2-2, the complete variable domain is EAGVAQSPRYKIIEKRQSVAFWCNPISGHATLYWYQQILGQGPKLLIQFQNNGVVDDSQLPKDRFSAERLKGVDSTLKIQPAKLEDSAVYLCASSWDTGELFFGEGSRLTVL.

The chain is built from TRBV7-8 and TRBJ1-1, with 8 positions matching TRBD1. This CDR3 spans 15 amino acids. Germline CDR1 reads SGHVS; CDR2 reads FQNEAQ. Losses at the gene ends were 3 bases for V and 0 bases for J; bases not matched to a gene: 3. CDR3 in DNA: TGTGCCAGCAGCTTCTCCAGGGGGCTGAACACTGAAGCTTTCTTT. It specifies CASSFSRGLNTEAFF.

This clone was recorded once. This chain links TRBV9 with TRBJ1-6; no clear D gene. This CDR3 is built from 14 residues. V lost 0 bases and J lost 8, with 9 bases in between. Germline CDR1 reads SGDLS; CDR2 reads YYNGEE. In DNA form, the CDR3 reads TGTGCCAGCAGCGTAGGTGGAGGGTATTCACCCCTCCACTTT. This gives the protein CASSVGGGYSPLHF.

The CDR3 is CASSEGLTYEQYF. The CDR3 DNA reads TGTGCCAGCAGTGAAGGGTTGACCTACGAGCAGTACTTC. The chain uses TRBV2 and TRBJ2-7; D is uncertain. Looked up from germline, CDR1 is SNHLY and CDR2 is FYNNEI. Trimming took off 1 base at V and 2 bases at J, with 6 bases between the two ends. The CDR3 has 13 residues.

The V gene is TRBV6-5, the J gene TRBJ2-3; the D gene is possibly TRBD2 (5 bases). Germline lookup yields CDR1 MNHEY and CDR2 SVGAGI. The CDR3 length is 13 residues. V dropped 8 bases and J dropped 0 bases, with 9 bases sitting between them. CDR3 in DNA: TGTGCCAGCGGGAGTGCTAGCACAGATACGCAGTATTTT. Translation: CASGSASTDTQYF.

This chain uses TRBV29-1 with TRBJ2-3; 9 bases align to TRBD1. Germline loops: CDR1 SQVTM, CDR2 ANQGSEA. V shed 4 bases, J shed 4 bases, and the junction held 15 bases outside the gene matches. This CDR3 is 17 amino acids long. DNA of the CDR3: TGCAGCGTTGTGGCTTCGTTGAGGGACAGGGATGCAGATACGCAGTATTTT. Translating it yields CSVVASLRDRDADTQYF.

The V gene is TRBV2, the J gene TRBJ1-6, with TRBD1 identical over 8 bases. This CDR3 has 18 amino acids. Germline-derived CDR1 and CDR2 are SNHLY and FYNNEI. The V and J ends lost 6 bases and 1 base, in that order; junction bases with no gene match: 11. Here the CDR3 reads CASRLQARTGSYNSPLHF. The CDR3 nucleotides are TGTGCCAGCAGGCTACAGGCCCGGACAGGGTCCTATAATTCACCCCTCCACTTT.

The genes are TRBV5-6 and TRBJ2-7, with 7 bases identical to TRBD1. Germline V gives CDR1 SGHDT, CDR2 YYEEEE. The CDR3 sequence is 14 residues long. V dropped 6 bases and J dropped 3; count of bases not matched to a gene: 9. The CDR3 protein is CASINRDSLYEQYF. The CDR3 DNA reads TGTGCCAGCATCAACCGGGACAGTCTCTACGAGCAGTACTTC.

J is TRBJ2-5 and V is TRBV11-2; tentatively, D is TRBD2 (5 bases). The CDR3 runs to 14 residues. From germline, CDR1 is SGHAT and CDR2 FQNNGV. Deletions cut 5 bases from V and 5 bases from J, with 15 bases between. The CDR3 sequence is CASSHPGWDETQYF. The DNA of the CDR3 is TGTGCCAGCAGCCACCCGGGATGGGATGAGACCCAGTACTTC.

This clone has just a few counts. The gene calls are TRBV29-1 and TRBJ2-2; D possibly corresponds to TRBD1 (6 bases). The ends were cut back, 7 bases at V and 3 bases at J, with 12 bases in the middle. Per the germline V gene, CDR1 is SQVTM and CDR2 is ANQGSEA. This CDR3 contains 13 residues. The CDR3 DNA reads TGCAGCGCTATACCAGGGGACACCGGGGAGCTGTTTTTT. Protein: CSAIPGDTGELFF.

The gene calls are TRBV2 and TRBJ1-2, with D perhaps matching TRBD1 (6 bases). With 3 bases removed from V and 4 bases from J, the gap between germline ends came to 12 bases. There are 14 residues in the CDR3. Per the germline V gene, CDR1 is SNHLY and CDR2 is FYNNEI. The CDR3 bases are TGTGCCAGCAGTGAGCGGGGGCTGAGCTATGGCTACACCTTC. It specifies CASSERGLSYGYTF.

CDR3 in amino acids: CASSDTGVAQYF. For the CDR3, the DNA is TGTGCCAGCAGCGATACAGGGGTGGCGCAGTACTTC. The chain carries TRBV2 and TRBJ2-7; 7 bases align to TRBD1. V was clipped by 6 bases and J by 9 bases; unmatched bases: 8. This CDR3 has 12 residues. Germline V gene lookup returns CDR1 SNHLY and CDR2 FYNNEI.

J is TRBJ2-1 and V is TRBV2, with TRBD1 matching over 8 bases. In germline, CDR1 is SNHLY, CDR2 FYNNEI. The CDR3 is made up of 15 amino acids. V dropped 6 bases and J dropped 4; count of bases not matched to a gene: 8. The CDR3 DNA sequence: TGTGCCAGCAGGGAAACAGGGGGAGGTTACAATGAGCAGTTCTTC. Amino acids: CASRETGGGYNEQFF.

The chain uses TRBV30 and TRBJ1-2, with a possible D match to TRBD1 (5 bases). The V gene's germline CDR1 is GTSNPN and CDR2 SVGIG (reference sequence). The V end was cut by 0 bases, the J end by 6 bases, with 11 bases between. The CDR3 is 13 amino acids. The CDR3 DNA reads TGTGCCTGGAGTGTAGGGGTCGGAGATGGCTACACCTTC. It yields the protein CAWSVGVGDGYTF.

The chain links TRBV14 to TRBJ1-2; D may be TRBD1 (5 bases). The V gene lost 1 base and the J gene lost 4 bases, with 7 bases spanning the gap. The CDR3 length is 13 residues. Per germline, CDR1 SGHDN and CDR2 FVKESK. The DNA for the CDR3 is TGTGCCAGCAGCCAAGGGCAGGGCTATGGCTACACCTTC. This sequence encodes CASSQGQGYGYTF.

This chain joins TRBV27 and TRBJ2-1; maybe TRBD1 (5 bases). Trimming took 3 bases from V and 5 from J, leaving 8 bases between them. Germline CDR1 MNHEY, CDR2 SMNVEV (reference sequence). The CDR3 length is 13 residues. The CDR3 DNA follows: TGTGCCAGCAGTTTGGGGCTCAACAATGAGCAGTTCTTC. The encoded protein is CASSLGLNNEQFF.

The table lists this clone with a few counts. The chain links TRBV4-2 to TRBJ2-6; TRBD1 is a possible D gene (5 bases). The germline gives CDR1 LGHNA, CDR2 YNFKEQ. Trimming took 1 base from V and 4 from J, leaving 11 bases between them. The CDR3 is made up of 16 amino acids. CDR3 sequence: CASSQAAGSGANVLTF. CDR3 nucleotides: TGTGCCAGCAGCCAAGCCGCAGGGTCCGGGGCCAACGTCCTGACTTTC.

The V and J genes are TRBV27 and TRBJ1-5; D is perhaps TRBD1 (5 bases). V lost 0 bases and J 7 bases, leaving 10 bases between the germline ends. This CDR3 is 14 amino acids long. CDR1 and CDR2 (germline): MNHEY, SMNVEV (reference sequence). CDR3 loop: CASSLSNRGQPQHF. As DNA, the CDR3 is TGTGCCAGCAGTTTATCAAATAGGGGCCAGCCCCAGCATTTT.

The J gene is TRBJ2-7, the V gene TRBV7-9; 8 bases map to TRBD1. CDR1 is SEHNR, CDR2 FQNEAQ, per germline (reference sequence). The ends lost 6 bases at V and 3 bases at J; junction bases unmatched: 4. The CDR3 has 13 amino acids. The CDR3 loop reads CASRSTGDYEQYF. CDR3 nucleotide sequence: TGTGCCAGCAGATCGACAGGGGACTACGAGCAGTACTTC.

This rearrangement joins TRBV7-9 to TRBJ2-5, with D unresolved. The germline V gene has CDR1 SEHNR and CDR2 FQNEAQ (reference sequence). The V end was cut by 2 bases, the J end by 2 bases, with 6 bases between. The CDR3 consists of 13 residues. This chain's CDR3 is CASSLLGQETQYF. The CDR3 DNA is TGTGCCAGCAGCTTACTGGGGCAAGAGACCCAGTACTTC.

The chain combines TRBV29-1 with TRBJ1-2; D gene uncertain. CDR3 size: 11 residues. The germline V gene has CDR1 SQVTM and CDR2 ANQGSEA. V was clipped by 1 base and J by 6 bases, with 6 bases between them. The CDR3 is CSVEGYDGYTF. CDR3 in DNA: TGCAGCGTTGAAGGGTATGATGGCTACACCTTC.

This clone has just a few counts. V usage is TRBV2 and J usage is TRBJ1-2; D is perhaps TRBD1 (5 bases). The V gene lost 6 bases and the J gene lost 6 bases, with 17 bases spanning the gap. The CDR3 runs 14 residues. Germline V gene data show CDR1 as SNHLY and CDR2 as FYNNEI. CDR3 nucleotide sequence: TGTGCCAGCAGCCAGGGACCGAGACCGGATGGCTACACCTTC. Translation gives CASSQGPRPDGYTF. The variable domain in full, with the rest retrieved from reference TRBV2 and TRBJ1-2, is EPEVTQTPSHQVTQMGQEVILRCVPISNHLYFYWYRQILGQKVEFLVSFYNNEISEKSEIFDDQFSVERPDGSNFTLKIRSTKLEDSAMYFCASSQGPRPDGYTFGSGTRLTVV.

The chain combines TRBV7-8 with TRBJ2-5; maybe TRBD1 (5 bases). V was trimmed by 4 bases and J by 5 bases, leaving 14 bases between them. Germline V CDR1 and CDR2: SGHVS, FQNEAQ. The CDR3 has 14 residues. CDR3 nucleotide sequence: TGTGCCAGCAGCTCCTTAAGGGGTGGGGAGACCCAGTACTTC. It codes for CASSSLRGGETQYF.

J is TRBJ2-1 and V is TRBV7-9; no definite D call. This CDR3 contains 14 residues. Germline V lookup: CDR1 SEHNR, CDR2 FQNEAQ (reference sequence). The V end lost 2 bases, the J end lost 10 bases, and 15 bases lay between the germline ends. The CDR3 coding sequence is TGTGCCAGCAGCTTATCCTATGGGCCGGAGGAGCAGTTCTTC. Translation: CASSLSYGPEEQFF.